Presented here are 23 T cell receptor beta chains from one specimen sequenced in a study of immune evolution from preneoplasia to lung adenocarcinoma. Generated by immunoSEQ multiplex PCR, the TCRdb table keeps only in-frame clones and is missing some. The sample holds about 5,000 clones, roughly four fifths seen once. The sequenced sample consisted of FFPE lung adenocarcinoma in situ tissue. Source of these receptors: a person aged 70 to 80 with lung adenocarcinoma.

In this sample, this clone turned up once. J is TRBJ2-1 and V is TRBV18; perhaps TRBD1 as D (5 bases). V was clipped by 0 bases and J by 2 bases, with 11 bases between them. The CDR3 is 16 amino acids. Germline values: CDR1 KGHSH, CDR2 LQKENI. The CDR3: CASSPPYQGTYNEQFF. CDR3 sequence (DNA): TGTGCCAGCTCACCACCGTACCAGGGAACCTACAATGAGCAGTTCTTC. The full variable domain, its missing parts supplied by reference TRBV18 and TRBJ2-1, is NAGVMQNPRHLVRRRGQEARLRCSPMKGHSHVYWYRQLPEEGLKFMVYLQKENIIDESGMPKERFSAEFPKEGPSILRIQQVVRGDSAAYFCASSPPYQGTYNEQFFGPGTRLTVL.

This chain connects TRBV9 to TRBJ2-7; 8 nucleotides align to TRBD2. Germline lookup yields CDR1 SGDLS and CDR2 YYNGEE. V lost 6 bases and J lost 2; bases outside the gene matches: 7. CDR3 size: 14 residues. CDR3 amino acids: CASNLAGGPYEQYF. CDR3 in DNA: TGTGCCAGCAACCTAGCGGGCGGACCCTACGAGCAGTACTTC. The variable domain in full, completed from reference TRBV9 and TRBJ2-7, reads DSGVTQTPKHLITATGQRVTLRCSPRSGDLSVYWYQQSLDQGLQFLIQYYNGEERAKGNILERFSAQQFPDLHSELNLSSLELGDSALYFCASNLAGGPYEQYFGPGTRLTVT.

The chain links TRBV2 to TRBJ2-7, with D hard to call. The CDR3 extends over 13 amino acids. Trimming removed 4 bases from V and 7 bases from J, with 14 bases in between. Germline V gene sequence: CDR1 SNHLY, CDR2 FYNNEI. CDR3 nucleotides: TGTGCCAGCAGTGTTGTCCTGGGGTGGGAGCAGTACTTC. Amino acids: CASSVVLGWEQYF.

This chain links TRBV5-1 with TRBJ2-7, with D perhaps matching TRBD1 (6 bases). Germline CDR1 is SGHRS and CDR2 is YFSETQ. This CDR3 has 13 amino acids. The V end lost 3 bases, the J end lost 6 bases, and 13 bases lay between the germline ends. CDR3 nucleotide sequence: TGCGCCAGCAGCTACAGGGAGACCTCCGAGCAGTACTTC. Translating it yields CASSYRETSEQYF.

In DNA form, the CDR3 reads TGCGCCAGCAGCTTTACCCCGGGACAGGGAACTGGCTACACCTTC. This sequence encodes CASSFTPGQGTGYTF. This chain connects TRBV5-1 to TRBJ1-2, with TRBD1 identical over 9 bases. The CDR3 spans 15 residues. The V gene end was trimmed by 2 bases and the J gene end by 7 bases; junction bases not matched to a gene: 9. Germline assignment: CDR1 SGHRS and CDR2 YFSETQ.

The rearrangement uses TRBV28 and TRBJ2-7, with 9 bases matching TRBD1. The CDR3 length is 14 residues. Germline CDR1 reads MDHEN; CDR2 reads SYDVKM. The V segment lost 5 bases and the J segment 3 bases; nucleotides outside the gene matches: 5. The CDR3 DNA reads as TGTGCCAGCAGTACCACAGGGGGCATCTACGAGCAGTACTTC. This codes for CASSTTGGIYEQYF.

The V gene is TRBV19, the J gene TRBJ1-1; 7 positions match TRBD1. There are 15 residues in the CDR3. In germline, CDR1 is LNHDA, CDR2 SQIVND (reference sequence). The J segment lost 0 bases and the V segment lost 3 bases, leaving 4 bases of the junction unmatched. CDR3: CASSMEDRLNTEAFF. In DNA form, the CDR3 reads TGTGCCAGTAGTATGGAGGACAGGTTGAACACTGAAGCTTTCTTT.

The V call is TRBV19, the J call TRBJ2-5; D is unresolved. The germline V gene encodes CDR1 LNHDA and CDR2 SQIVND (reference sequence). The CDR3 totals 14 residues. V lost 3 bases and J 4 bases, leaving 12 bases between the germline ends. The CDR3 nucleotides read TGTGCCAGTAGTATCCGTCGGGCCAGAGAGACCCAGTACTTC. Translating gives CASSIRRARETQYF. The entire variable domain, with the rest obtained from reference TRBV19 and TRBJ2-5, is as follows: DGGITQSPKYLFRKEGQNVTLSCEQNLNHDAMYWYRQDPGQGLRLIYYSQIVNDFQKGDIAEGYSVSREKKESFPLTVTSAQKNPTAFYLCASSIRRARETQYFGPGTRLLVL.

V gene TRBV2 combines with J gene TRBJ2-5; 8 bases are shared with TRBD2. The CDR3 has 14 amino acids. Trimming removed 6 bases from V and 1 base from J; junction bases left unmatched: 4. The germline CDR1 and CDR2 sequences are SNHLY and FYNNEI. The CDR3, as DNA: TGTGCCAGCAGCGCAGCGGGGGTCCAAGAGACCCAGTACTTC. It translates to CASSAAGVQETQYF.

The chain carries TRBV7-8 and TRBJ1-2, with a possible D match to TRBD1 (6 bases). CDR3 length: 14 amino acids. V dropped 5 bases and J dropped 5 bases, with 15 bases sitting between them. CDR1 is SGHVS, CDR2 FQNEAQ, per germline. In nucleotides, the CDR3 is TGTGCCAGCAGCGAGAGGGGGGCGCTATATGGCTACACCTTC. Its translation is CASSERGALYGYTF.

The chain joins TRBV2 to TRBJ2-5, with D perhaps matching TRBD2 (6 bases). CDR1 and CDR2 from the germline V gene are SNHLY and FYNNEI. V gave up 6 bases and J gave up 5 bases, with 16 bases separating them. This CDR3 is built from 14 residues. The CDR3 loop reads CASSDTGGGETQYF. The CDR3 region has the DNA TGTGCCAGCAGCGACACTGGTGGGGGGGAGACCCAGTACTTC. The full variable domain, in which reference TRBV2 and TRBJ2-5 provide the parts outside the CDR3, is EPEVTQTPSHQVTQMGQEVILRCVPISNHLYFYWYRQILGQKVEFLVSFYNNEISEKSEIFDDQFSVERPDGSNFTLKIRSTKLEDSAMYFCASSDTGGGETQYFGPGTRLLVL.

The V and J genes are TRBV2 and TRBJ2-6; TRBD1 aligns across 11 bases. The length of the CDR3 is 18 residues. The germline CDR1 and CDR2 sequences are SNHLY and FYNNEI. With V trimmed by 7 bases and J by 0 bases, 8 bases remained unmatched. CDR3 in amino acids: CASTATGTGGSGANVLTF. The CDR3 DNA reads TGTGCCAGCACCGCGACCGGGACAGGGGGCTCTGGGGCCAACGTCCTGACTTTC. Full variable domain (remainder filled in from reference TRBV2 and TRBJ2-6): EPEVTQTPSHQVTQMGQEVILRCVPISNHLYFYWYRQILGQKVEFLVSFYNNEISEKSEIFDDQFSVERPDGSNFTLKIRSTKLEDSAMYFCASTATGTGGSGANVLTFGAGSRLTVL.

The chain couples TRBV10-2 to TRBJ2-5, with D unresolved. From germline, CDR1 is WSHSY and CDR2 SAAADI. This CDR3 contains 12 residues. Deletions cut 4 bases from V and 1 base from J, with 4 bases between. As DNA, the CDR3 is TGCGCCAGCAGTGGGTTCCAAGAGACCCAGTACTTC. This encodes CASSGFQETQYF.

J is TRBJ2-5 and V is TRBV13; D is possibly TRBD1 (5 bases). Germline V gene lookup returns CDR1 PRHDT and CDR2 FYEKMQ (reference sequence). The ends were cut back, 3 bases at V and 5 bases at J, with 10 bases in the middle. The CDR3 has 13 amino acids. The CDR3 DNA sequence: TGTGCCAGCAGCTTGGGGCCCGGCGAGACCCAGTACTTC. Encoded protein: CASSLGPGETQYF.

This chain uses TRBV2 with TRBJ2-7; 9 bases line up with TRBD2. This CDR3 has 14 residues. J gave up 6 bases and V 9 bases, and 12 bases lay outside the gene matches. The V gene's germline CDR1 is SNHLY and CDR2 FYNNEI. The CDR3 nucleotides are TGTGCCAGTAAAGTAGCGGGAGAAAGGAGCGAGCAGTACTTC. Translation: CASKVAGERSEQYF.

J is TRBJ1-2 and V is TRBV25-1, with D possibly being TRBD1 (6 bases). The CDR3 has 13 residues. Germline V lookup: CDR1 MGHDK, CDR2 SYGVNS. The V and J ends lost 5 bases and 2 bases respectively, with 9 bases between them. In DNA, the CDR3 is TGTGCCAGCAGTAGAACAGGGAACTATGGCTACACCTTC. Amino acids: CASSRTGNYGYTF.

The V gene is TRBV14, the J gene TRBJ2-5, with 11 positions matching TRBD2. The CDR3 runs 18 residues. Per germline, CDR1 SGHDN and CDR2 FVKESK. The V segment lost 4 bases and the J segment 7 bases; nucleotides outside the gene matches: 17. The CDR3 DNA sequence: TGTGCCAGCAGCCCTCTACTACTAGCGGGAGAGCCAGGCGGGACCCAGTACTTC. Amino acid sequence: CASSPLLLAGEPGGTQYF.

This CDR3 reads CASSNGPNTGELFF. Written as DNA, the CDR3 is TGTGCCAGCAGTAACGGACCAAACACCGGGGAGCTGTTTTTT. The chain links TRBV7-8 to TRBJ2-2; D not resolved. V was pared by 6 bases and J by 2 bases, with 10 bases between. The CDR3 totals 14 residues. Per the germline V gene, CDR1 is SGHVS and CDR2 is FQNEAQ. Full variable domain (missing parts from reference TRBV7-8 and TRBJ2-2): GAGVSQSPRYKVAKRGQDVALRCDPISGHVSLFWYQQALGQGPEFLTYFQNEAQLDKSGLPSDRFFAERPEGSVSTLKIQRTQQEDSAVYLCASSNGPNTGELFFGEGSRLTVL.

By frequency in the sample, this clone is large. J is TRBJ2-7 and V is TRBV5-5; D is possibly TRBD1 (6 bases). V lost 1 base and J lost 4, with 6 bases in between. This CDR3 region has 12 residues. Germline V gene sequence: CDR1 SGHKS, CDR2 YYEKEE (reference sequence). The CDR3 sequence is CASSLTGYEQYF. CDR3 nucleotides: TGTGCCAGCAGCTTGACAGGGTACGAGCAGTACTTC.

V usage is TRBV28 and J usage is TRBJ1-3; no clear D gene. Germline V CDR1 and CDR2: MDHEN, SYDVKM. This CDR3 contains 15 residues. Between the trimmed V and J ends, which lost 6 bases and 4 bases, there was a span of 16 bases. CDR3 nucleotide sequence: TGTGCCAGCAGCCTCTGGAAGAGTCTGGGAAACACCATATATTTT. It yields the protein CASSLWKSLGNTIYF.

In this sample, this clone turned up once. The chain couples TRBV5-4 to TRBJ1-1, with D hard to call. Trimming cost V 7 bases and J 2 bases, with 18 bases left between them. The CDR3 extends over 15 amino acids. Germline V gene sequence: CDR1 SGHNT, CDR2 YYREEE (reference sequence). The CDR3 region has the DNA TGTGCCAGCTGGGTTAACCCCCAGGAAAACACTGAAGCTTTCTTT. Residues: CASWVNPQENTEAFF.

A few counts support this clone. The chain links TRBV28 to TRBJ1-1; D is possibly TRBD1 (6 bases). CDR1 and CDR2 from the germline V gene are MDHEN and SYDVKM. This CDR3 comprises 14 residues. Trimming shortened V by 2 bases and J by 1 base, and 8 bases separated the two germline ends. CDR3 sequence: CASSLTGKNTEAFF. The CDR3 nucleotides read TGTGCCAGCAGTTTAACAGGGAAGAACACTGAAGCTTTCTTT.

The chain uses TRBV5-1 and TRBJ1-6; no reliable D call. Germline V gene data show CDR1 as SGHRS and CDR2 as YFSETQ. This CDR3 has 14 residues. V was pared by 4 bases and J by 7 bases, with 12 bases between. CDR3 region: CASSTGGENSPLHF. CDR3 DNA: TGCGCCAGCAGCACTGGTGGGGAGAATTCACCCCTCCACTTT.